This is a list of T cell receptor beta chains from one sample in a study of blood T cell repertoires in COVID-19. The assay was immunoSEQ multiplex PCR, and TCRdb's table has in-frame clones only and misses some. The sample records just under 80,000 clones, around 84% being singletons. Sequencing input: peripheral blood. The origin of the receptors is a human donor in a cohort sampled during active COVID-19. Each CDR3 is given with its conserved first and last residue. Fields, in order: V gene, J gene, CDR3 protein.

>TRBV3-1/TRBV3-2|TRBJ1-5
CASSPGVGPQHF
>TRBV2|TRBJ1-4
CASSELENEKLFF
>TRBV7-2|TRBJ1-5
CASSLVGAVNQPQHF
>TRBV21-1|TRBJ2-1
CASSIRFGGGASELLLYNEQFF
>TRBV5-1|TRBJ1-1
CASSTGHNTEAFF
>TRBV10-3|TRBJ1-6
CAISESVGDSPLHF
>TRBV24-1|TRBJ2-7
CATSESGLAETSYEQYF
>TRBV5-1|TRBJ1-3
CASSGGQGAGNTIYF
>TRBV28|TRBJ2-5
CATHPSGGALGFETQYF
>TRBV5-1|TRBJ2-1
CASKLAGGSPYNEQFF
>TRBV18|TRBJ1-2
CASSPGGEGYTF
>TRBV2|TRBJ1-5
CASSGTGGEPQHF
>TRBV5-6|TRBJ2-7
CASSFALGQANYEQYF
>TRBV7-9|TRBJ2-3
CASSYNPGPTSTDTQYF
>TRBV28|TRBJ2-2
CASSLRQGYTGELFF
>TRBV5-4|TRBJ1-1
CASSDRTGGVAFF
>TRBV5-1|TRBJ2-1
CASSLAPLGGAGLNEQFF
>TRBV20-1|TRBJ2-5
CSASLGGGDWETQYF
>TRBV19|TRBJ2-3
CASSNPGGESDTQYF
>TRBV5-1|TRBJ2-7
CASSDPGGEQYF
>TRBV30|TRBJ1-5
CAWSDRSLAQPQHF
>TRBV29-1|TRBJ1-5
CSVVSGNQPQHF
>TRBV28|TRBJ2-7
CASSPLRTSGAYEQYF